This is a list of T cell receptor beta chains from one sample in a study of CD8+ T cells in alopecia areata. Using immunoSEQ multiplex PCR, the repertoire was profiled, and TCRdb retains in-frame clones only, with some absent. The table has about 220,000 clones, more than 45% seen once; the top ten hold around 1.5%. The material sequenced was CD4+ T cells sorted from blood, taken at week 4, from a patient treated with tofacitinib. The receptors derive from a human donor with alopecia areata. Each CDR3 is given without its conserved first and last residue.

v_call	j_call	cdr3_aa
TRBV29-1	TRBJ2-4	SVGEAKNIQY
TRBV9	TRBJ1-1	ASTSGGAGREAF
TRBV11-2	TRBJ1-1	ASNQAGTGGGTEAF
TRBV25-1	TRBJ2-5	ASKGDRAGQETQY
TRBV7-2	TRBJ2-6	ASSPGVTGANVLT
TRBV29-1	TRBJ2-3	SVSGVIRTDTQY
TRBV7-2	TRBJ1-6	ASSFGTGGDSPLH
TRBV20-1	TRBJ2-3	SASGGDTQY
TRBV28	TRBJ1-2	ASSSATVGYT
TRBV18	TRBJ2-3	ASSPMFTSDTQY
TRBV27	TRBJ1-2	ASWGGLNYGYT
TRBV28	TRBJ2-7	ASSKHQRPYEQY
TRBV29-1	TRBJ2-1	SVGGSNYNEQF
TRBV7-2	TRBJ1-6	ASSPGTGSRGSPLH
TRBV29-1	TRBJ2-4	SVGETGMNIQY
TRBV29-1	TRBJ1-2	SVRGTGPYT
TRBV2	TRBJ1-6	ASRPGRKSSYNSPLH
TRBV5-4	TRBJ2-7	ASSPWLADYEQY
TRBV20-1	TRBJ1-1	SAREGTEAF
TRBV7-2	TRBJ2-6	ASSLAGQGHFSGANVLT
TRBV4-1	TRBJ2-7	ASSQFHRPHYEQY
TRBV2	TRBJ1-2	ASSDPSTEGGYT
TRBV7-2	TRBJ1-1	ASSLLGRTPEAF
TRBV30	TRBJ2-1	AWSSSDEQF
TRBV4-3	TRBJ1-6	ASSPDGESDSPLH
TRBV6-5	TRBJ2-7	ATSASGKTYEQY
TRBV7-2	TRBJ1-5	ASSLERNQPQH
TRBV7-6	TRBJ2-1	ASSRDGPENEQF
TRBV10-2	TRBJ2-5	ASSESQLSVETQY
TRBV5-1	TRBJ1-2	ASSLEGGNGYT
TRBV29-1	TRBJ1-2	SVVDRGYGYT
TRBV23-1	TRBJ1-6	ASTIKTGIRNNSPLH
TRBV5-1	TRBJ2-3	ASRRQAPDTQY
TRBV14	TRBJ1-2	ASSQVAGANYGYT
TRBV30	TRBJ1-1	ACSGQPNTEAF
TRBV30	TRBJ2-5	AWRSGETQY
TRBV14	TRBJ2-3	ASSQASGVTQY
TRBV29-1	TRBJ2-7	SVGEVRGRLEQY
TRBV6-1	TRBJ1-2	ASSEPNQYYGYT
TRBV29-1	TRBJ2-3	SISGGDTQY
TRBV7-2	TRBJ2-7	ASSPGGTGVGEQY
TRBV6-1	TRBJ2-3	ASSEADSLDTQY
TRBV19	TRBJ1-5	ASTLERNQPQH
TRBV6-5	TRBJ1-2	ASSYSGKSGGYT
TRBV4-3	TRBJ2-7	ASSPSYEQY
TRBV6-5	TRBJ2-7	ASSPPGTGAHEQY
TRBV18	TRBJ2-7	ASSPGPRSGSSYEQY
TRBV19	TRBJ2-7	ASSIGLAGISEQY
TRBV4-3	TRBJ1-6	ASSQGTGTVNSPLH
TRBV6-1	TRBJ2-2	ASSAKTDTGELF
TRBV4-3	TRBJ2-7	ASSQAPLGTYEQY
TRBV6-5	TRBJ2-7	ASSYSAGREQY
TRBV12-5	TRBJ1-5	ASGQGTDQPQH
TRBV27	TRBJ2-7	ASSLGDRGYEQY